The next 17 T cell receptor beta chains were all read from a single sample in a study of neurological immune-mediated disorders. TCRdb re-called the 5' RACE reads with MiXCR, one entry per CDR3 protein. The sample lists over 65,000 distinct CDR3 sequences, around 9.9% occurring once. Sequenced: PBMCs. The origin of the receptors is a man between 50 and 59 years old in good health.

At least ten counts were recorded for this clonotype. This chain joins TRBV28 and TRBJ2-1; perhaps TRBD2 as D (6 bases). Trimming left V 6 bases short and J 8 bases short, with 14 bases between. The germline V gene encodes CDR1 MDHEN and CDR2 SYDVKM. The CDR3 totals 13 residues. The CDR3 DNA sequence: TGTGCCAGCAGGGCAGGAGGGTCCGATGAGCAGTTCTTC. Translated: CASRAGGSDEQFF.

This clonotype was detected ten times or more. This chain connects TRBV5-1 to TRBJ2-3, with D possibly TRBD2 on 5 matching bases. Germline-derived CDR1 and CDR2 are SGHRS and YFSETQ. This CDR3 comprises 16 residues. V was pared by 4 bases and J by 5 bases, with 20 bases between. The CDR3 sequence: CASSPGAASWGDTQYF. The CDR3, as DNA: TGCGCCAGCAGCCCGGGCGCGGCTAGCTGGGGAGATACGCAGTATTTT. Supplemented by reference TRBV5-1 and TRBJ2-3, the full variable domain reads KAGVTQTPRYLIKTRGQQVTLSCSPISGHRSVSWYQQTPGQGLQFLFEYFSETQRNKGNFPGRFSGRQFSNSRSEMNVSTLELGDSALYLCASSPGAASWGDTQYFGPGTRLTVL.

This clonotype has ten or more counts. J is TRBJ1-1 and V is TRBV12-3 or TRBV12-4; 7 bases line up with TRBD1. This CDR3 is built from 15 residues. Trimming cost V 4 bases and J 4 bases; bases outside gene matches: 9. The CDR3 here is CASSSRRGRITEAFF. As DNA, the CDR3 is TGTGCCAGCAGTTCACGGAGGGGGCGGATCACTGAAGCTTTCTTT.

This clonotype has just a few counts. CDR3 amino acids: CASSPLDRNNSPLHF. The CDR3 DNA is TGTGCCAGCAGCCCATTGGACAGGAATAATTCACCCCTCCACTTT. The chain employs TRBV14 and TRBJ1-6; 7 bases agree with TRBD1. The CDR3 is 15 amino acids. CDR1 and CDR2 (germline): SGHDN, FVKESK. The V segment lost 4 bases and the J segment 5 bases; nucleotides outside the gene matches: 5. The complete variable domain, with remaining parts taken from reference TRBV14 and TRBJ1-6, reads EAGVTQFPSHSVIEKGQTVTLRCDPISGHDNLYWYRRVMGKEIKFLLHFVKESKQDESGMPNNRFLAERTGGTYSTLKVQPAELEDSGVYFCASSPLDRNNSPLHFGNGTRLTVT.

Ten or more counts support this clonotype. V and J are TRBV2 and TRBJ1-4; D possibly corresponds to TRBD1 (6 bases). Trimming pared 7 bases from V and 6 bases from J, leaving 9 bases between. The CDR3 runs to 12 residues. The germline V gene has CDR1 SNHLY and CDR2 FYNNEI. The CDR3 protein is CASTGEDEKLFF. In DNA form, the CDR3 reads TGTGCCAGCACAGGGGAGGATGAAAAACTGTTTTTT. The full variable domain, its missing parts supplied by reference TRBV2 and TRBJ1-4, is EPEVTQTPSHQVTQMGQEVILRCVPISNHLYFYWYRQILGQKVEFLVSFYNNEISEKSEIFDDQFSVERPDGSNFTLKIRSTKLEDSAMYFCASTGEDEKLFFGSGTQLSVL.

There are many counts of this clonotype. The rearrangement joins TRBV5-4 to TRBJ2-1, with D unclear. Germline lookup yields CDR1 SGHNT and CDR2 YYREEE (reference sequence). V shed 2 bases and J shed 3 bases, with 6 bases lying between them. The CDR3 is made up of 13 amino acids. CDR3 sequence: CASSFVNYNEQFF. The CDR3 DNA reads TGTGCCAGCAGCTTTGTCAACTACAATGAGCAGTTCTTC.

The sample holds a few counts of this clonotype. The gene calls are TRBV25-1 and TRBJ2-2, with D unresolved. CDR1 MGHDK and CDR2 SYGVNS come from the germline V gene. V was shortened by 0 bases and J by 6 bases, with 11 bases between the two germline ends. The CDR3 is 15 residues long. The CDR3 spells CASSEYTSMAGELFF. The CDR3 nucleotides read TGTGCCAGCAGTGAATATACCTCCATGGCCGGGGAGCTGTTTTTT.

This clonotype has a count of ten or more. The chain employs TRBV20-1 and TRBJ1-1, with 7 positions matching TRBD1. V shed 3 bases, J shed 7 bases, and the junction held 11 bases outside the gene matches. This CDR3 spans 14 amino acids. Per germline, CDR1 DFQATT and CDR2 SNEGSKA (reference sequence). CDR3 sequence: CSARTSGGRVEAFF. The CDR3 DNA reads TGCAGTGCTAGGACTTCAGGGGGTAGGGTTGAAGCTTTCTTT.

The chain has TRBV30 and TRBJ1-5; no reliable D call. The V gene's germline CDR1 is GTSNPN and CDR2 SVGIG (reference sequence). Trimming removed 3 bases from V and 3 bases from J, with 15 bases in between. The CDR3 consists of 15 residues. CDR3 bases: TGTGCCTGGAGCCCTGTTGGACGTAACAATCAGCCCCAGCATTTT. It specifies CAWSPVGRNNQPQHF.

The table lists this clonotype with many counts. The CDR3 here is CASSQAHAETQYF. CDR3 bases: TGTGCCAGCAGCCAAGCCCACGCAGAGACCCAGTACTTC. The genes are TRBV3-1 and TRBJ2-5; D is unresolved. Germline assignment: CDR1 LGHDT and CDR2 YNNKEL (reference sequence). Trimming pared 1 base from V and 4 bases from J, leaving 7 bases between. CDR3 length equals 13 residues.

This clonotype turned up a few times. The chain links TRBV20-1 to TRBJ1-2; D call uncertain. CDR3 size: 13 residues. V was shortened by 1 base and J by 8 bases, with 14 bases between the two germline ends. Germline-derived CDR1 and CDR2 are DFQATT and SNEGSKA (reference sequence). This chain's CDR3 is CSARGVAAVGYTF. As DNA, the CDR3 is TGCAGTGCTAGAGGTGTCGCAGCCGTAGGCTACACCTTC.

The CDR3, as DNA: TGCGCCAGCAGCTTGCTGGGACTCCAGGCGGGGCGCTATGTGCTGTTTTTT. It yields the protein CASSLLGLQAGRYVLFF. The chain has TRBV5-1 and TRBJ2-2; maybe TRBD2 (6 bases). V lost 1 base and J lost 13, with 26 bases in between. This CDR3 is 17 amino acids long. The germline CDR1 and CDR2 sequences are SGHRS and YFSETQ. The full variable domain, in which reference TRBV5-1 and TRBJ2-2 provide the parts outside the CDR3, is KAGVTQTPRYLIKTRGQQVTLSCSPISGHRSVSWYQQTPGQGLQFLFEYFSETQRNKGNFPGRFSGRQFSNSRSEMNVSTLELGDSALYLCASSLLGLQAGRYVLFFGEGSRLTVL.

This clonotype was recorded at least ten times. The CDR3 loop is CASSLMAGGTGELFF. The CDR3 nucleotides are TGTGCCAGCAGTTTAATGGCGGGGGGAACCGGGGAGCTGTTTTTT. This chain uses TRBV12-3 or TRBV12-4 with TRBJ2-2, with 8 bases identical to TRBD2. This CDR3 comprises 15 residues. Trimming removed 2 bases from V and 5 bases from J; junction bases left unmatched: 4.

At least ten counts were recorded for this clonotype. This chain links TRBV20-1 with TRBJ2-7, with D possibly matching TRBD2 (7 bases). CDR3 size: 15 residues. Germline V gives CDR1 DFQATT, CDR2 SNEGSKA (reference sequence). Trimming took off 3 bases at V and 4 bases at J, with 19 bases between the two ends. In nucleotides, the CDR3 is TGCAGTGCTAGTCATGACGGGGGGCTTCGATACGAGCAGTACTTC. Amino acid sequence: CSASHDGGLRYEQYF.

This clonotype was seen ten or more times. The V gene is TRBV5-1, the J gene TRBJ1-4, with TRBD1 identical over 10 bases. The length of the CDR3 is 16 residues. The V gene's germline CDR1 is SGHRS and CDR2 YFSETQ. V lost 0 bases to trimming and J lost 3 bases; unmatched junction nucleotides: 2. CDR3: CASSLAGQGANEKLFF. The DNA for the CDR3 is TGCGCCAGCAGCTTGGCCGGACAGGGGGCTAATGAAAAACTGTTTTTT.

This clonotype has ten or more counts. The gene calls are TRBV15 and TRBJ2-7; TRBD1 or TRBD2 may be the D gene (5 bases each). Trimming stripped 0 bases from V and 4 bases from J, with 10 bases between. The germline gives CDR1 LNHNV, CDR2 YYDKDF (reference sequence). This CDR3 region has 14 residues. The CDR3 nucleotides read TGTGCCACCAGCAGAGAGAGGGGAACTTACGAGCAGTACTTC. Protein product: CATSRERGTYEQYF. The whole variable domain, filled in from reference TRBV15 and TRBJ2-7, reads DAMVIQNPRYQVTQFGKPVTLSCSQTLNHNVMYWYQQKSSQAPKLLFHYYDKDFNNEADTPDNFQSRRPNTSFCFLDIRSPGLGDTAMYLCATSRERGTYEQYFGPGTRLTVT.

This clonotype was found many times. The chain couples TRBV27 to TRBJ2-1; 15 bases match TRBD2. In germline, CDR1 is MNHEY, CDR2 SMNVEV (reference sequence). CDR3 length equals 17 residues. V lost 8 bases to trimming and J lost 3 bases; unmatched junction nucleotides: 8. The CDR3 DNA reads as TGTGCCAGCTTCCGGGGACTAGCGGGAGGAGGCTACAATGAGCAGTTCTTC. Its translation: CASFRGLAGGGYNEQFF.